Listed here is a single T cell receptor beta chain. The data originate from a study of blood T cell repertoires in COVID-19. Across the whole study: Collection of acute and convalescent COVID-19 samples took place in the United States, Italy and Spain. Sources were T cells, B-cell-depleted T cells, or PBMCs; the material itself was cDNA or gDNA.

Methods used by the authors: Amplified reference gene primers provided the basis for estimating nucleated cell counts. Profiled with immunoSEQ multiplex PCR; TCRdb holds only in-frame clones, not every one. V and J calls and clone size are those listed in that table; D and trimming were worked out from the DNA. The table includes tens of thousands of clones, 90% detected once. CDR3 size: 13 residues. Trimming removed 2 bases from V and 7 bases from J, with 9 bases in between. Germline CDR1 is SEHNR and CDR2 is FQNEAQ (reference sequence). This chain links TRBV7-9 with TRBJ1-3; D is unresolved. Sequenced input: peripheral blood. This clonotype was sampled from a man aged 55 to 70 with active or convalescent COVID-19. In DNA form, the CDR3 reads TGTGCCAGCAGCTTACAGAATCTGAACACCATATATTTT. Translation gives CASSLQNLNTIYF.